The clone carrying this T cell receptor beta chain was seen a few times. Antigen unknown. In the same sample, other DNA sequences code for this CDR3. This sample was included in a study of cytomegalovirus exposure and HLA in healthy donors. Study-wide findings and caveats: The authors later linked a missense DCLRE1C variant to TCR beta V- and J-gene trimming. Cytomegalovirus association was assigned to over 150 TCR beta chains.

The PCR contained 60 Vbeta and 13 Jbeta primers. TCRdb keeps only in-frame clones here, not all; method: immunoSEQ multiplex PCR. The sample holds some 180,000 clones; 65% to 85% are singletons and the top ten take less than 1.5%. Donors showed nominal health when sampled, although they likely had unrecorded immune exposures. There are 13 residues in the CDR3. Germline V gives CDR1 SGHDT, CDR2 YYEEEE. V dropped 1 base and J dropped 4 bases, with 8 bases sitting between them. The V call is TRBV5-6, the J call TRBJ1-1, with D perhaps TRBD1 (5 bases). Material: PBMCs. This receptor was obtained from a girl aged 5-17 years in good health and CMV-seropositive. This CDR3 reads CASSLWGGTEAFF. CDR3 bases: TGTGCCAGCAGCTTGTGGGGCGGCACTGAAGCTTTCTTT.